The 9 T cell receptor delta chains presented below share a single source sample, sequenced in a study of Vδ1+ human thymocytes. These receptors are not linked to any known antigen. Sequences come from RNA converted to cDNA by reverse transcription. Pooled V-gene forward primers with one constant-region reverse primer generated the CDR3 amplicons by multiplex PCR. TCRdb redid clone calling on the multiplex PCR reads using CATT. The sample includes under 25,000 delta-chain clones, 7% to 8.5% seen only once; the top ten take almost 1%. Study conclusions and caveats: In the thymus, TRG and TRD repertoires looked highly polyclonal with Gaussian CDR3 lengths.

The sample taken for sequencing was Vdelta1+ gamma-delta thymocytes from the thymus. As for subset: FACS-sorted CD3+ TCRalphabeta- TCRVdelta1+ TCRVdelta2- thymocytes. The source is a child younger than two who had congenital heart surgery.

The genes are TRDV1 and TRDJ1, with TRDD3 matching 12 bases. The CDR3 loop spans 20 amino acids. Germline trimming cut 3 bases from V and 0 bases from J; bases unmatched to any gene: 14. CDR1 is TSWWSYY and CDR2 is QGS in the germline V gene. In DNA form, the CDR3 reads TGTGCTCTTGGGGATTGCGGAGCATACTGGGGGATACTCCACACCGATAAACTCATCTTT. Translation: CALGDCGAYWGILHTDKLIF.

This chain connects TRDV1 to TRDJ1, with D unresolved. Germline matching of the DNA provided the J gene here, since TCRdb leaves it blank. Germline-derived CDR1 and CDR2 are TSWWSYY and QGS. This CDR3 contains 16 residues. V lost 1 base to trimming and J lost 1 base, with 13 bases between them. The CDR3 sequence: CALGEPYNGRTDKLIF. CDR3 sequence (DNA): TGTGCTCTTGGGGAACCTTACAACGGGCGCACCGATAAACTCATCTTT.

This clone came up a few times. The chain links TRDV1 to TRDJ1, with 8 bases lining up with TRDD3. CDR1 is TSWWSYY and CDR2 is QGS in the germline V gene. The CDR3 extends over 22 amino acids. V trimming: 1 base; J trimming: 0 bases; junction bases outside the gene matches: 22. The CDR3 DNA reads as TGTGCTCTTGGGGAACAACCCCCTACGGTACCTCTGGGGGACCAGTACACCGATAAACTCATCTTT. The encoded protein is CALGEQPPTVPLGDQYTDKLIF.

This clone came up a few times. The chain couples TRDV1 to TRDJ1, with D hard to call. The CDR3 spans 16 residues. Trimming stripped 3 bases from V and 0 bases from J, with 14 bases between. Germline V CDR1 and CDR2: TSWWSYY, QGS. The CDR3 coding sequence is TGTGCTCTTGGGGATATAGGTTACGGGTACACCGATAAACTCATCTTT. Translation: CALGDIGYGYTDKLIF.

The chain joins TRDV1 to TRDJ1; D is unresolved. V was clipped by 2 bases and J by 8 bases, with 24 bases between them. Germline V gives CDR1 TSWWSYY, CDR2 QGS. The CDR3 contains 17 residues. The CDR3 DNA follows: TGTGCTCTTGGGGAATGGCTGGAGTCTACAACGCCGATAAAACTCATCTTT. Translation: CALGEWLESTTPIKLIF.

The J gene is TRDJ1, the V gene TRDV1, with TRDD3 identical over 10 bases. V lost 0 bases and J lost 8; bases outside the gene matches: 9. This CDR3 has 16 residues. CDR1 and CDR2 from the germline V gene are TSWWSYY and QGS. The CDR3 nucleotides are TGTGCTCTTGGGGAACTCCGCGTGTTGGGGGATACAAAACTCATCTTT. This encodes CALGELRVLGDTKLIF.

The V and J genes are TRDV1 and TRDJ1; weak D call: TRDD3 (6 bases). No J gene is reported in TCRdb; it was inferred here by comparing the DNA with germline. V was shortened by 0 bases and J by 2 bases, with 10 bases between the two germline ends. The CDR3 runs to 15 residues. Looked up from germline, CDR1 is TSWWSYY and CDR2 is QGS. The CDR3 DNA is TGTGCTCTTGGGGAACTCGGGTGGGGGACCGATAAACTCATCTTT. This encodes CALGELGWGTDKLIF.

V and J are TRDV1 and TRDJ1, with a tentative D call TRDD3 (6 bases). Germline V gives CDR1 TSWWSYY, CDR2 QGS. CDR3 length equals 13 residues. Trimming left V 9 bases short and J 10 bases short, with 21 bases between. The CDR3 sequence is CALSKRGTARLIF. CDR3 nucleotides: TGTGCTCTCTCTAAGCGGGGGACGGCCAGACTCATCTTT.

This clone was seen a few times. An end of the junction differs from the germline gene, which may be a read error. This rearrangement joins TRDV1 to TRDJ1; 8 nucleotides line up with TRDD3. The CDR3 spans 19 residues. Germline V lookup: CDR1 TSWWSYY, CDR2 QGS. CDR3 sequence: CALGEPLLVLGGDTDKLIF. In DNA, the CDR3 is TGTGCCCTTGGGGAACCCCTATTAGTACTGGGGGGCGACACCGATAAACTCATCTTT.